Listed below are T cell receptor beta chains from one sample, sequenced in a study of T cell repertoires in ileal Crohn's disease. Sequencing was performed with immunoSEQ multiplex PCR; in TCRdb, only in-frame clones are kept and a portion is missing. The sample carries about 13,000 clones, around 70% recorded once. Sequencing was done on a sample of ileal tissue. These receptors were taken from an adult with Crohn's disease. The CDR3 runs from the conserved cysteine through the conserved F or W.

J,V,CDR3
TRBJ2-5,TRBV5-4,CASSTRTSGGQETQYF
TRBJ2-3,TRBV10-3,CAIGDFRGTDTQYF
TRBJ2-3,TRBV11-2,CASSWTPPDTQYF
TRBJ1-2,TRBV29-1,CSVGTGGDQDYGYTF
TRBJ2-7,TRBV7-2,CASSLAASEDEQYF
TRBJ2-5,TRBV2,CASTPSPGRGETQYF
TRBJ2-7,TRBV6-1,CASETVSSYEQYF
TRBJ1-6,TRBV10-3,CAIRGEGARNNSPLHF
TRBJ1-3,TRBV7-3,CASSPYRRSYTIYF
TRBJ2-5,TRBV19,CASSRTGGGRETQYF
TRBJ2-3,TRBV7-3,CASSLNPGPDTQYF
TRBJ2-7,TRBV29-1,CSVERGTADEQYF
TRBJ2-6,TRBV2,CASDDRVLSSGANVLTF
TRBJ1-2,TRBV11-2,CASSSGQGYGYTF
TRBJ1-2,TRBV30,CAWSTGGARGYTF
TRBJ1-2,TRBV27,CASSSFRDSVLSYTF
TRBJ1-6,TRBV11-2,CASSSDSYNSPLHF
-,TRBV4-2,CASSQETGAGVSEQYF
TRBJ1-5,TRBV10-3,CATNGARDNQPQHF
TRBJ1-3,TRBV6-5,CASSYSRKAGNTIYF
TRBJ1-1,TRBV5-1,CASSLVGQGANTEAFF
TRBJ2-1,TRBV7-3,CASSRGTGGVNEQFF
TRBJ2-1,TRBV30,CAWLKGRSYNEQFF
TRBJ2-4,TRBV29-1,CSVQEWFQQLGVGNIQYF